These T cell receptor beta chains were read from a single sample in a study of technical replicates of blood from several donors. Produced via immunoSEQ multiplex PCR; TCRdb's table is partial and in-frame only. The data show approximately 77,000 clones, 90% to 95% seen once. Material for sequencing was T cells isolated from PBMCs. Every receptor here comes from a human donor in good health. The CDR3 runs from the conserved cysteine through the conserved F or W. Each record gives: J gene, CDR3 length, D gene, V gene, CDR3 protein. A D gene is named only where the DNA matches it firmly.

j_call: TRBJ1-4; cdr3_length: 16; d_call: TRBD1; v_call: TRBV6-5; cdr3_aa: CASSSRDRDKNEKLFF
j_call: TRBJ1-1; cdr3_length: 15; d_call: .; v_call: TRBV19; cdr3_aa: CASSINGFMNTEAFF
j_call: TRBJ1-1; cdr3_length: 14; d_call: TRBD1; v_call: TRBV6-1; cdr3_aa: CASMIGTAFREAFF
j_call: TRBJ2-2; cdr3_length: 14; d_call: .; v_call: TRBV5-1; cdr3_aa: CASSLGQNTGELFF
j_call: TRBJ1-1; cdr3_length: 14; d_call: .; v_call: TRBV27; cdr3_aa: CASSWARGGTEAFF
j_call: TRBJ1-2; cdr3_length: 15; d_call: .; v_call: TRBV25-1; cdr3_aa: CASSARTGSSRGYTF
j_call: TRBJ1-2; cdr3_length: 12; d_call: .; v_call: TRBV5-6; cdr3_aa: CASSLAYYGYTF
j_call: TRBJ2-7; cdr3_length: 15; d_call: TRBD2; v_call: TRBV19; cdr3_aa: CASKGTSGSLYEQYF
j_call: TRBJ1-5; cdr3_length: 13; d_call: TRBD1; v_call: TRBV19; cdr3_aa: CASRGQGVEPQHF
j_call: TRBJ2-3; cdr3_length: 15; d_call: TRBD2; v_call: TRBV6-1; cdr3_aa: CASSETSGSSDTQYF
j_call: TRBJ2-1; cdr3_length: 15; d_call: TRBD2; v_call: TRBV5-1; cdr3_aa: CASSKGLAGVGEQFF
j_call: TRBJ1-6; cdr3_length: 17; d_call: TRBD1; v_call: TRBV7-9; cdr3_aa: CASSLGAGGRSNSPLHF
j_call: TRBJ2-7; cdr3_length: 13; d_call: .; v_call: TRBV18; cdr3_aa: CASLGDNSYEQYF
j_call: TRBJ1-2; cdr3_length: 13; d_call: TRBD1; v_call: TRBV30; cdr3_aa: CAWSRDRFYGYTF
j_call: TRBJ2-6; cdr3_length: 15; d_call: .; v_call: TRBV18; cdr3_aa: CASSPDSGGANVLTF
j_call: TRBJ2-1; cdr3_length: 14; d_call: .; v_call: TRBV27; cdr3_aa: CASTLGGRLGEQFF
j_call: TRBJ1-4; cdr3_length: 16; d_call: .; v_call: TRBV18; cdr3_aa: CASSPLDTATNEKLFF
j_call: TRBJ2-2; cdr3_length: 16; d_call: .; v_call: TRBV7-9; cdr3_aa: CASSLVRRGSTGELFF
j_call: TRBJ2-1; cdr3_length: 15; d_call: TRBD2; v_call: TRBV2; cdr3_aa: CASSLAGSSYNEQFF
j_call: TRBJ1-2; cdr3_length: 13; d_call: .; v_call: TRBV13; cdr3_aa: CASSLGRNYGYTF
j_call: TRBJ2-7; cdr3_length: 12; d_call: TRBD1; v_call: TRBV4-1; cdr3_aa: CASSQEGRGLSF
j_call: TRBJ1-2; cdr3_length: 14; d_call: TRBD1; v_call: TRBV5-6; cdr3_aa: CASSLWDRVVWHTF
j_call: TRBJ2-1; cdr3_length: 16; d_call: TRBD2; v_call: TRBV4-3; cdr3_aa: CASSRLLSGTDNEQFF
j_call: TRBJ2-7; cdr3_length: 14; d_call: TRBD1; v_call: TRBV2; cdr3_aa: CASSEDRASYEQYF
j_call: TRBJ1-5; cdr3_length: 16; d_call: .; v_call: TRBV7-8; cdr3_aa: CASSFGGGRGNQPQHF
j_call: TRBJ2-7; cdr3_length: 15; d_call: TRBD1; v_call: TRBV29-1; cdr3_aa: CSVLPTGERTYEQYF
j_call: TRBJ2-7; cdr3_length: 15; d_call: TRBD1; v_call: TRBV7-8; cdr3_aa: CASSLFGQGDYEQYF
j_call: TRBJ2-7; cdr3_length: 14; d_call: .; v_call: TRBV19; cdr3_aa: CASSARPGAEEQYF
j_call: TRBJ1-1; cdr3_length: 13; d_call: .; v_call: TRBV19; cdr3_aa: CASSMLSNAEAFF